This T cell receptor (beta chain) was obtained from a study of beta chain features in type 1 diabetes listed by TCRdb under 2018. The study in broad terms: No differences in mean age, gender distribution, total cell number or subset yield were found between patients and healthy donors. The study compared the TCRB repertoires of sorted circulating CD4+ T cell subsets in recently diagnosed type 1 diabetes patients with those in matched healthy donors. Whereas all 30 or so donors provided naive and central memory subsets, regulatory and stem cell-like memory subsets were isolated from just 8 patients and roughly eight healthy donors. A total of about 100,000,000 sorted cells were examined across all samples, and RNA yield correlated strongly with the number of cells per subset.

The entire isolated RNA was reverse transcribed using the High Capacity cDNA Reverse Transcription Kit, and thus expressed TCRB transcripts were sequenced. Naive, central memory and regulatory T cell samples underwent deep immunoSEQ sequencing, averaging around 4 million total reads per sample. Sorted cells were lysed in RLT buffer, and RNA was extracted using DNase-treated RNeasy Micro or Mini kits according to cell number. To prevent cross-contamination, every cell subset was processed on its own, while patient and healthy donor samples were processed together. The immunoSEQ multiplex PCR was used to amplify TCRB sequences from cDNA, yielding 87-bp fragments that span the CDR3 region. Amplicons were sequenced on the Illumina HiSeq platform. Concerning the study's data processing: PCR bias was computationally corrected using synthetic template baselines, reads within Hamming distance 2 were collapsed, and singletons that could not be merged were discarded. Reads were aligned against IMGT so that V, D and J genes, CDR3 length and insertions or deletions at six rearrangement sites could be assigned. Clonotype counts were normalized to sorted cell number within each subset before computing true diversity and Gini coefficients with the tcR R package. Repertoire sharing was quantified using the overlap coefficient calculated on TCRB nucleotide sequences. The source is immuneACCESS, and TCRdb retained only in-frame sequences with V and J called. Part of the clones is not carried over; for the studies checked, unresolved V genes explain less than half of this, and the remainder is unexplained. That table is the source of V, J and clone size, and D and trimming were worked out from the DNA. Across this sample there are 300,000 to 350,000 clones, with under 8.5% seen only once. Less than 0.45% of the sample goes to the ten largest clones.

From each donor, a single peripheral blood sample of 95 to 150 mL on average was drawn into heparinised tubes. A BD FACSAria II was used to sort naive, central memory, regulatory and stem cell-like memory CD4+ T cells with a panel that included CD45RO, CCR7, CD25, CD127, CD95 and CD27. Every sorted population had a purity above 95%. PBMCs were isolated immediately by Lymphoprep density gradient centrifugation and stained directly without culture. So that batch effects would be minimized, each experiment stained and sorted samples in pairs, pairing one healthy donor with one patient. The sample holds many counts of this clone. The antigen it recognizes is unknown. No base quality values were provided; no much bigger clone lies one nucleotide off. Points the paper makes about the study in general: Naive, central memory and regulatory TCRB repertoires appeared to be more similar among patients than among healthy donors. Shorter templates might be favored by PCR, yet because patient and control samples were amplified and corrected together, any such skew would affect both groups equally. A moderate but significant shortening of TCRB CDR3 length was observed in type 1 diabetes patients in all four CD4+ subsets. HLA sub-analyses involved small numbers of individuals, so any influence of HLA type on TCRB rearrangement remained unresolved. Fewer insertions and more nucleotide deletions at VDJ recombination sites were observed in patients with type 1 diabetes, implying thymic rearrangement abnormalities. Because cDNA was sequenced instead of genomic DNA, highly expressing activated cells could be over-represented, though the groups showed no difference in activation or CD3 levels.

This TCR came from a woman in her late teens or twenties in good health. Specimen: central memory CD4+ T cells from blood.

The CDR3 region has the sequence CAKRLAINGDTQYF. The sequenced DNA: TGCGCCAAAAGACTAGCCATAAATGGGGATACGCAGTATTTT. Recombination connected TRBV23-1 to TRBJ2-3, with 7 bases in between that match TRBD2. TRBV23-1 qualifies as an ORF whose function is uncertain. Its CDR3 holds 14 amino acids, cysteine through phenylalanine. The CDR3 DNA has 42 bases and is translated from base 1. Here V drops 10 bases and J drops 6 bases, and the junction holds 13 bases not matched to any gene.